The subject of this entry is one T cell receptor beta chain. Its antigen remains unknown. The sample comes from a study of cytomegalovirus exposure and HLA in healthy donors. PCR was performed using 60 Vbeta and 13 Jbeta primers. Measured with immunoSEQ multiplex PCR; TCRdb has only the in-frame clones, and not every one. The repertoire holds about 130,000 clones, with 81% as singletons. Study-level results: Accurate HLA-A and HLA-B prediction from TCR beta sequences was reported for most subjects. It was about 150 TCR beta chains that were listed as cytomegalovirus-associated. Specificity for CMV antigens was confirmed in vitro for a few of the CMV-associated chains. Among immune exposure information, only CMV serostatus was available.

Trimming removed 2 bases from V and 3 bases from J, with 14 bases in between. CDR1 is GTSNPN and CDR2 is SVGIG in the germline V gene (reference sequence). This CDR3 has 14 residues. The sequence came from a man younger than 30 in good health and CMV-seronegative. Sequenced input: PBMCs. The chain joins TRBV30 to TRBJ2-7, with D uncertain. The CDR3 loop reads CAWSWSGRYYEQYF. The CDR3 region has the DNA TGTGCCTGGAGTTGGTCCGGTCGGTACTACGAGCAGTACTTC.